One and the same sample provided the 21 T cell receptor beta chains below, sequenced in a study of Graves' ophthalmopathy and Graves' hyperthyroidism. Beta-chain TCR CDR3 regions were amplified from RNA transcripts. HTBI primers served in a first-round RT-PCR, which a second-round multiplex PCR followed. One entry per CDR3 protein results from TCRdb running MiXCR on the multiplex PCR reads. In the table there are 350,000 to 400,000 distinct CDR3 sequences, 15% of which are singletons. The sequenced sample consisted of peripheral blood. The receptors derive from a woman younger than 35 with stable Graves' hyperthyroidism.

The chain uses TRBV19 and TRBJ2-5, with D unclear. This CDR3 spans 15 amino acids. In germline, CDR1 is LNHDA, CDR2 SQIVND (reference sequence). The V gene lost 3 bases and the J gene lost 4 bases, with 15 bases spanning the gap. The chain's CDR3 is CASSIGSGWGETQYF. As DNA, the CDR3 is TGTGCCAGTAGTATCGGGTCCGGCTGGGGAGAGACCCAGTACTTC.

This clonotype was counted ten times or more. This chain connects TRBV7-2 to TRBJ2-5; unclear D gene. The V gene's germline CDR1 is SGHTA and CDR2 FQGNSA. CDR3 length equals 11 residues. The V gene lost 3 bases and the J gene lost 3 bases, with 2 bases spanning the gap. CDR3 loop: CASSFKETQYF. The DNA for the CDR3 is TGTGCCAGCAGCTTCAAAGAGACCCAGTACTTC.

In this sample, this clonotype turned up many times. This chain uses TRBV24-1 with TRBJ2-5, with D perhaps matching TRBD1 (5 bases). CDR1 is KGHDR, CDR2 SFDVKD, per germline. Trimming left V 4 bases short and J 6 bases short, with 20 bases between. This CDR3 region has 16 residues. The CDR3 spells CATSEPGQIGMKTQYF. CDR3 in DNA: TGTGCCACCAGTGAACCTGGACAAATTGGGATGAAGACCCAGTACTTC.

As for this clonotype: A much more abundant neighbour one base away suggests this may be a read error. CDR3 nucleotide sequence: TGTGGCAGCAGTTTATCCCGGACGGCCGAGCAGTACTTC. Translating gives CGSSLSRTAEQYF. This chain joins TRBV27 and TRBJ2-7; D unclear. From germline, CDR1 is MNHEY and CDR2 SMNVEV (reference sequence). CDR3 size: 13 residues.

This clonotype has ten or more counts. The chain recombines TRBV12-3 or TRBV12-4 with TRBJ2-7; D may be TRBD1 (6 bases). V lost 2 bases, J lost 4 bases, and 9 bases lay in between. The length of the CDR3 is 13 residues. This CDR3 is CASSLQGRYEQYF. The CDR3 region has the DNA TGTGCCAGCAGTTTACAGGGGAGATACGAGCAGTACTTC.

This clonotype appeared many times. In nucleotides, the CDR3 is TGTGCCAGTGGACAGGCTAGCAATCAGCCCCAGCATTTT. This gives the protein CASGQASNQPQHF. The chain is built from TRBV7-2 and TRBJ1-5; 7 nucleotides align to TRBD1. Losses at the gene ends were 9 bases for V and 0 bases for J; bases not matched to a gene: 2. The CDR3 length is 13 residues. CDR1 is SGHTA and CDR2 is FQGNSA in the germline V gene.

This clonotype was observed at least ten times. The V gene is TRBV19, the J gene TRBJ1-1, with D unresolved. V gave up 3 bases and J gave up 5 bases, with 10 bases separating them. CDR3 length equals 13 residues. Germline V gives CDR1 LNHDA, CDR2 SQIVND (reference sequence). The CDR3 loop is CASSMGMRTEAFF. The DNA of the CDR3 is TGTGCCAGTAGTATGGGGATGAGAACTGAAGCTTTCTTT.

In its sample, this clonotype was seen many times. The J gene is TRBJ2-5, the V gene TRBV9; D is possibly TRBD2 (6 bases). The V and J ends lost 4 bases and 7 bases respectively, with 11 bases between them. The CDR3 totals 12 residues. Germline-derived CDR1 and CDR2 are SGDLS and YYNGEE. DNA for the CDR3: TGTGCCAGCAGCCCCTTGGGAGGGACCCAGTACTTC. Protein: CASSPLGGTQYF.

V and J are TRBV28 and TRBJ2-6; D call uncertain. Germline CDR1 and CDR2: MDHEN and SYDVKM. Trimming shortened V by 2 bases and J by 1 base, and 9 bases separated the two germline ends. The CDR3 sequence is 16 residues long. The CDR3 here is CASSLILGSGANVLTF. CDR3 DNA sequence: TGTGCCAGCAGTTTAATTTTAGGGTCTGGGGCCAACGTCCTGACTTTC. Full variable domain (outside the CDR3, taken from reference TRBV28 and TRBJ2-6): DVKVTQSSRYLVKRTGEKVFLECVQDMDHENMFWYRQDPGLGLRLIYFSYDVKMKEKGDIPEGYSVSREKKERFSLILESASTNQTSMYLCASSLILGSGANVLTFGAGSRLTVL.

This chain connects TRBV5-1 to TRBJ1-1, with 7 bases lining up with TRBD1. The CDR3 covers 13 residues. J lost 7 bases, V lost 2 bases, and 5 bases had no gene match. The germline V gene has CDR1 SGHRS and CDR2 YFSETQ. The chain's CDR3 is CASSFDRDVEAFF. DNA for the CDR3: TGCGCCAGCAGCTTTGACAGGGACGTTGAAGCTTTCTTT.

This clonotype was detected ten times or more. The rearrangement uses TRBV10-3 and TRBJ1-2; no firm D call. V was trimmed by 3 bases and J by 4 bases, leaving 21 bases between them. The germline V gene encodes CDR1 ENHRY and CDR2 SYGVKD. This CDR3 contains 17 residues. DNA for the CDR3: TGTGCCATCAGTGAAGCAGTTTTTCGGACTTGGGTCTATGGCTACACCTTC. Translated: CAISEAVFRTWVYGYTF.

This clonotype was counted at least ten times. The V call is TRBV5-1, the J call TRBJ2-2; D unclear. CDR3 length: 14 amino acids. CDR1 is SGHRS, CDR2 YFSETQ, per germline. The ends were cut back, 0 bases at V and 2 bases at J, with 5 bases in the middle. CDR3 nucleotides: TGCGCCAGCAGCTTGGACAGCAACACCGGGGAGCTGTTTTTT. Protein: CASSLDSNTGELFF.

This clonotype was detected many times. An end of the junction differs from the germline gene, which may be a read error. The chain's CDR3 is CASSYSDSHLTGAKNIKYF. For the CDR3, the DNA is TGTGCCAGCAGTTACTCAGACTCCCACCTAACAGGGGCCAAAAACATTAAGTACTTC. J is TRBJ2-4 and V is TRBV6-2 or TRBV6-3, with 7 bases fitting TRBD1. The length of the CDR3 is 19 residues. Germline CDR1 MNHEY, CDR2 SVGEGT.

This clonotype was seen repeatedly, ten times or more. This rearrangement joins TRBV20-1 to TRBJ1-6; D gene uncertain. In germline, CDR1 is DFQATT, CDR2 SNEGSKA (reference sequence). The CDR3 consists of 15 residues. The V and J ends lost 2 bases and 8 bases respectively, with 16 bases between them. CDR3 in amino acids: CSARSSDFGHSPLHF. The CDR3 DNA reads TGCAGTGCTAGATCCTCCGACTTTGGGCATTCACCCCTCCACTTT.

This clonotype has at least ten counts. The chain joins TRBV5-1 to TRBJ1-1; D not certain. CDR3 length: 16 amino acids. Germline CDR1 and CDR2: SGHRS and YFSETQ. Trimming pared 4 bases from V and 2 bases from J, leaving 18 bases between. The CDR3 is CASSNTPWTENTEAFF. The CDR3 coding sequence is TGCGCCAGCAGCAATACCCCTTGGACGGAAAACACTGAAGCTTTCTTT.

Many counts were recorded for this clonotype. The CDR3 region is CASSNDGNQPQHF. The CDR3 nucleotides read TGTGCCAGCAGTAACGACGGTAATCAGCCCCAGCATTTT. The V gene is TRBV2, the J gene TRBJ1-5; no clear D. Germline values: CDR1 SNHLY, CDR2 FYNNEI. The CDR3 extends over 13 amino acids. Trimming took off 5 bases at V and 4 bases at J, with 9 bases between the two ends.

The sample holds many counts of this clonotype. The J gene is TRBJ2-5, the V gene TRBV11-2; no firm D call. This CDR3 comprises 12 residues. Trimming removed 6 bases at V and 4 bases at J, with 9 bases between. CDR1 is SGHAT, CDR2 FQNNGV, per germline. The chain's CDR3 is CASSPSPETQYF. As DNA, the CDR3 is TGTGCCAGCAGTCCGTCCCCAGAGACCCAGTACTTC. The whole variable domain, filled in from reference TRBV11-2 and TRBJ2-5, reads EAGVAQSPRYKIIEKRQSVAFWCNPISGHATLYWYQQILGQGPKLLIQFQNNGVVDDSQLPKDRFSAERLKGVDSTLKIQPAKLEDSAVYLCASSPSPETQYFGPGTRLLVL.

Many counts were recorded for this clonotype. The chain couples TRBV6-1 to TRBJ1-5; no clear D. The CDR3 spans 13 residues. The germline V and J ends were trimmed by 6 bases and 5 bases, with 11 bases remaining between them. Germline V CDR1 and CDR2: MNHNS, SASEGT. This CDR3 is CASRMNPDQPQHF. CDR3 nucleotides: TGTGCCAGCAGAATGAACCCCGATCAGCCCCAGCATTTT.

Many counts were recorded for this clonotype. V gene TRBV5-1 combines with J gene TRBJ2-5, with TRBD1 as a possible D gene (7 bases). The V end lost 4 bases, the J end lost 5 bases, and 12 bases lay between the germline ends. The germline CDR1 and CDR2 sequences are SGHRS and YFSETQ. The CDR3 runs to 13 residues. The CDR3 coding sequence is TGCGCCAGCAGCGGACAGGCGGGGGAGACCCAGTACTTC. Translation: CASSGQAGETQYF.

There are a few counts of this clonotype. J is TRBJ1-2 and V is TRBV28, with 8 bases fitting TRBD1. V gave up 7 bases and J gave up 8 bases; unmatched junction bases: 18. This CDR3 comprises 16 residues. Germline CDR1 reads MDHEN; CDR2 reads SYDVKM. The CDR3 DNA sequence: TGTGCCAGCACGCGGGGGGACAGGTTAAGAGCGAGGGGCTACACCTTC. This codes for CASTRGDRLRARGYTF.

This clonotype was recorded at least ten times. This chain links TRBV5-1 with TRBJ1-1, with a tentative D call TRBD1 (5 bases). The CDR3 contains 16 residues. The ends were cut back, 0 bases at V and 3 bases at J, with 15 bases in the middle. CDR1 is SGHRS and CDR2 is YFSETQ in the germline V gene. CDR3 sequence reads: CASSLEVEGPDTEAFF. In DNA form, the CDR3 reads TGCGCCAGCAGCTTGGAGGTTGAGGGGCCGGACACTGAAGCTTTCTTT.